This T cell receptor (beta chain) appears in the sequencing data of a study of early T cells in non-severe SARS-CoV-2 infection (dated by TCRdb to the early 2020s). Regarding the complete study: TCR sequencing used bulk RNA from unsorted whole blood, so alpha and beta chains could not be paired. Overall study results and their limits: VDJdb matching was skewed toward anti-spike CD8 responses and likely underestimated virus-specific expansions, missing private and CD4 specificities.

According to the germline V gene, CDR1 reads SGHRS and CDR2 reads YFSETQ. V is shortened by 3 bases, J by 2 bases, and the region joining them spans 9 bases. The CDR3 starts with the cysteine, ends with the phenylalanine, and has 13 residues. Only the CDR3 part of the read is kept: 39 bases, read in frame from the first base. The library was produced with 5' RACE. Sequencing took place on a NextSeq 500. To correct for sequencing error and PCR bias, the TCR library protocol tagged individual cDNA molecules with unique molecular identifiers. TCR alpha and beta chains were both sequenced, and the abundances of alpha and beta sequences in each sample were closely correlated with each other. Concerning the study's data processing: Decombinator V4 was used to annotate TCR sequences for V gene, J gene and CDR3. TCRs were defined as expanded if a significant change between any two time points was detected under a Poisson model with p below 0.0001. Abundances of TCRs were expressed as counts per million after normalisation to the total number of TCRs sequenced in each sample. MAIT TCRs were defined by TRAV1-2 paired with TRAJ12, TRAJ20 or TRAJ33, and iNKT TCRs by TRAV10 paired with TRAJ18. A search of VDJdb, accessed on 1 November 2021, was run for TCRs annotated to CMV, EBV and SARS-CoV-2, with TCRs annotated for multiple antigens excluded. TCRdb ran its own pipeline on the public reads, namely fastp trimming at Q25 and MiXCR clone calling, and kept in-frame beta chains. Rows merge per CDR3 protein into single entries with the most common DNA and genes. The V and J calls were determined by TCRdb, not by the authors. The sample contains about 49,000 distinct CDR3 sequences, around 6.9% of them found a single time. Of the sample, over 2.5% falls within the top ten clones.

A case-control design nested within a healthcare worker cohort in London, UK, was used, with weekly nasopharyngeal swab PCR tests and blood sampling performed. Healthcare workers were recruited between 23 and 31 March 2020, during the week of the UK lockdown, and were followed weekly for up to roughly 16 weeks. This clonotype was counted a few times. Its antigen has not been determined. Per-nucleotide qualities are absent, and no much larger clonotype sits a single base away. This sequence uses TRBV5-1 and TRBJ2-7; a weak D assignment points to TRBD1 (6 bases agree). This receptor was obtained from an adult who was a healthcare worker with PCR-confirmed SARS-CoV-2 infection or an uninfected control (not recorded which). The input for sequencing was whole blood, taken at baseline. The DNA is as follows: TGCGCCAGCAGCTGGACAGTTGCCTACGAGCAGTACTTC. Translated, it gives CASSWTVAYEQYF.